Listed below are T cell receptor beta chains from one sample, sequenced in a study of T-cell memory formation after mild COVID-19. TCRdb itself ran the 5' RACE reads through MiXCR, one entry per CDR3 protein. The table has hundreds of thousands of distinct CDR3 sequences, 15% seen once. Sequencing was done on a sample of PBMCs or a T cell subset sorted from them (not recorded which). Receptors were obtained from an adult woman who had mild COVID-19 (a few samples of this study predate the infection). Cell type and time point are not known. Both conserved end residues are trimmed from each CDR3.

v_call cdr3_aa
TRBV12-3/TRBV12-4 ASSPRQGARTDTQY
TRBV7-6 ASSLMQTGNEKLF
TRBV12-3/TRBV12-4 ASSWAGGSEAF
TRBV29-1 SVRTGVSQPQH
TRBV27 ASSFGQGEAF
TRBV29-1 SVAQGAQGANVLT
TRBV5-1 ASSGGGYTGELF
TRBV5-1 ASSLVRTVGTDTQY
TRBV7-2 ASCTGGQRNTEAF
TRBV5-1 ASSPLPLRDSDTLRSPSGNTIY
TRBV5-1 ASSIQREGFDEQY
TRBV7-3 ASSLTSGRGYEQY
TRBV7-8 ASSVGQALSYEQY
TRBV2 ASREDVDTQY
TRBV9 ASSVDGQSPDTQY
TRBV6-5 ASRLLSAADTQY
TRBV11-2 ASSLNPTQGRVGYT
TRBV11-1 ASSLVGGPPQETQY
TRBV4-2 ASRSSGRGTEAF
TRBV6-1 ASRVQDNTEAF
TRBV4-2 ASSQDPRQGRSSYNEQF